The TCR beta chain described here comes from a study of T cell responses to AZD1222 COVID-19 vaccine. The study's findings and limits: Baseline serology detected seropositivity in only six AZD1222 recipients. Spike-specific TCR repertoires showed rising breadth and depth after two AZD1222 doses. Possibly, clonal diversity was underestimated; donors were largely white British and included more females.

Method: immunoSEQ multiplex PCR; TCRdb's copy keeps in-frame clones and lacks some. The repertoire includes about 180,000 clones, 85% to 90% of them detected once, and 9.5% to 13% sits in the top ten. The CDR3 spans 11 residues. Germline V gene data show CDR1 as PRHDT and CDR2 as FYEKMQ (reference sequence). Trimming took off 3 bases at V and 7 bases at J, with 4 bases between the two ends. About this clone: Its antigen remains unknown.

This chain links TRBV13 with TRBJ2-4; D gene ambiguous. The material was peripheral blood, obtained 28 days after the second AZD1222 dose. The source of this sequence is an adult who received the AZD1222 COVID-19 vaccine. CDR3 coding DNA: TGTGCCAGCAGCTTTGGCAACATTCAGTACTTC. It encodes CASSFGNIQYF.